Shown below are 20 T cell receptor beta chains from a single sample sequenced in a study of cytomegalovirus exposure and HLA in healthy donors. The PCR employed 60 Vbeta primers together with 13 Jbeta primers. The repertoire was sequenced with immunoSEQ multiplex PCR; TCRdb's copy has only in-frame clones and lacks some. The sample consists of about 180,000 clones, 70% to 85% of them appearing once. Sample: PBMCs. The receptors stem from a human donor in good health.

The CDR3 here is CASSSGTGVGYTF. DNA for the CDR3: TGTGCCAGCAGTTCCGGGACAGGGGTCGGCTACACCTTC. This sequence joins TRBV27 and TRBJ1-2, with TRBD1 matching over 10 bases. Looked up from germline, CDR1 is MNHEY and CDR2 is SMNVEV (reference sequence). The CDR3 sequence is 13 residues long. V lost 4 bases, J lost 8 bases, and 4 bases stayed unmatched.

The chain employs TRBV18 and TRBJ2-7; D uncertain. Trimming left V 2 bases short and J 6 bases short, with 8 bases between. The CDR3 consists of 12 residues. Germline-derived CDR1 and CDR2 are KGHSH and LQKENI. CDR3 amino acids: CASSPTGGEQYF. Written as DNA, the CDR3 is TGTGCCAGCTCACCAACCGGCGGCGAGCAGTACTTC.

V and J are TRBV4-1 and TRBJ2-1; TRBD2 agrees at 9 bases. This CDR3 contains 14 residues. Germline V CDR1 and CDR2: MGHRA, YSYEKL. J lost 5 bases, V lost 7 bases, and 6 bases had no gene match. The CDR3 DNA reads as TGCGCCAGCAACATGCGGGGGGGTGACAATGAGCAGTTCTTC. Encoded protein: CASNMRGGDNEQFF.

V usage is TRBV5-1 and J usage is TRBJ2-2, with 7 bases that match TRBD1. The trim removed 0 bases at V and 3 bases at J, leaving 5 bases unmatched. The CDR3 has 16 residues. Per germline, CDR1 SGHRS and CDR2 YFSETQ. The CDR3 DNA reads TGCGCCAGCAGCTTGGAGGGGGCCACGGACACCGGGGAGCTGTTTTTT. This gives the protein CASSLEGATDTGELFF.

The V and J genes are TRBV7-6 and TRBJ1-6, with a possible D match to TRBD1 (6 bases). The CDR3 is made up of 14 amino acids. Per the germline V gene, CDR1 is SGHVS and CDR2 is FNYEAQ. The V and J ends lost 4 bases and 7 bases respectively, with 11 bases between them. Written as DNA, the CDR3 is TGTGCCAGCAGCTCGGGACAACTGAATTCACCCCTCCACTTT. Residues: CASSSGQLNSPLHF.

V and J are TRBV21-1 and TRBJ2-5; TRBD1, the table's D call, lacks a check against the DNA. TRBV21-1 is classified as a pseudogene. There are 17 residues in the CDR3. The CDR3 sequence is CASSKVSGTGGGETQYF. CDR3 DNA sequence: TGTGCCAGCAGCAAAGTTAGCGGGACAGGGGGCGGGGAGACCCAGTACTTC.

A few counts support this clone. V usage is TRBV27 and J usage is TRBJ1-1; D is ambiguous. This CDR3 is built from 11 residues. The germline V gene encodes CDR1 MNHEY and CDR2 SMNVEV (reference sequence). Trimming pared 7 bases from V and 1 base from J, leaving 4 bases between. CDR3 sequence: CASNSNTEAFF. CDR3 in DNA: TGTGCCAGCAACTCGAACACTGAAGCTTTCTTT.

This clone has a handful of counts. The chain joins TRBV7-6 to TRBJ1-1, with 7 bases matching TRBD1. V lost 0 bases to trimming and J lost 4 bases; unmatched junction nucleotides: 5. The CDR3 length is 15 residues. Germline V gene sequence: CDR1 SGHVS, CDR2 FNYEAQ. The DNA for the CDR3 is TGTGCCAGCAGCTTAGCCCCAGGGGGGCGCACTGAAGCTTTCTTT. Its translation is CASSLAPGGRTEAFF. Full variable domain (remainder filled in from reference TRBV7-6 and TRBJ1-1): GAGVSQSPRYKVTKRGQDVALRCDPISGHVSLYWYRQALGQGPEFLTYFNYEAQQDKSGLPNDRFSAERPEGSISTLTIQRTEQRDSAMYRCASSLAPGGRTEAFFGQGTRLTVV.

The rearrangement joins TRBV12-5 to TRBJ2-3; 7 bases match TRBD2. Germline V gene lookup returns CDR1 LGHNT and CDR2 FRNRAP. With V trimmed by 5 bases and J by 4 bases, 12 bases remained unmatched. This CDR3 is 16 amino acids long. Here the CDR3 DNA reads TGTGCTAGTGGTCTGGGTGCGGGGGTAGAGGCAGATACGCAGTATTTT. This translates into CASGLGAGVEADTQYF.

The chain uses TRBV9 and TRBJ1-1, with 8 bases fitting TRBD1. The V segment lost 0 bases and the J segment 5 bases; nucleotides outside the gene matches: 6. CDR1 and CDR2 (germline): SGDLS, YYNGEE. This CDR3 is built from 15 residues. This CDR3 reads CASSVVAGGQTEAFF. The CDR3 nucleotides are TGTGCCAGCAGCGTAGTTGCAGGGGGCCAGACTGAAGCTTTCTTT.

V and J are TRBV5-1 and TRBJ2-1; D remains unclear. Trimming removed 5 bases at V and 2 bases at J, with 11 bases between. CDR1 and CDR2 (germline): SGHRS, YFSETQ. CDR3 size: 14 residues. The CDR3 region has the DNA TGCGCCAGCAGGATTGGTCTAGCCTACAATGAGCAGTTCTTC. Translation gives CASRIGLAYNEQFF.

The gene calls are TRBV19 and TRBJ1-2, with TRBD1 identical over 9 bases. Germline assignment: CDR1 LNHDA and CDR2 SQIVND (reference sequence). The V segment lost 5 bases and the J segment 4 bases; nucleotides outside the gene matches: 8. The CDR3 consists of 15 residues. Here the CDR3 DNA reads TGTGCCAGTAGTGTACAGGGGGCGAGGAGCTATGGCTACACCTTC. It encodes CASSVQGARSYGYTF.

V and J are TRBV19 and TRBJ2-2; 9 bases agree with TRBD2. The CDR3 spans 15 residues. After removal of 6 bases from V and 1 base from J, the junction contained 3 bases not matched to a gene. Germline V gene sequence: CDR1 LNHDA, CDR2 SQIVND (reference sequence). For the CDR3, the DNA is TGTGCCAGTAGAGGACTAGCGAGGAACACCGGGGAGCTGTTTTTT. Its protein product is CASRGLARNTGELFF. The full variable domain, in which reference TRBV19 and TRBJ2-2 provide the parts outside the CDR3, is DGGITQSPKYLFRKEGQNVTLSCEQNLNHDAMYWYRQDPGQGLRLIYYSQIVNDFQKGDIAEGYSVSREKKESFPLTVTSAQKNPTAFYLCASRGLARNTGELFFGEGSRLTVL.

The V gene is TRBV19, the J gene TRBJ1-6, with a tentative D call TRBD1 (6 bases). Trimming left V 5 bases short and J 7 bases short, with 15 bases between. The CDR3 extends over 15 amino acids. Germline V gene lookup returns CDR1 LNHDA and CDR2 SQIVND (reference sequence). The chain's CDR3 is CASSDDRLGNSPLHF. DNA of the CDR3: TGTGCCAGTAGTGACGACAGGTTGGGCAATTCACCCCTCCACTTT.

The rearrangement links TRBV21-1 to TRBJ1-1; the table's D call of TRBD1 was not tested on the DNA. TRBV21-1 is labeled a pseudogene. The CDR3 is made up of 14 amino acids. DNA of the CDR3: TGTGCCAGCAAAAAAGGACAGGGTAACACTGAAGCTTTCTTT. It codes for CASKKGQGNTEAFF.

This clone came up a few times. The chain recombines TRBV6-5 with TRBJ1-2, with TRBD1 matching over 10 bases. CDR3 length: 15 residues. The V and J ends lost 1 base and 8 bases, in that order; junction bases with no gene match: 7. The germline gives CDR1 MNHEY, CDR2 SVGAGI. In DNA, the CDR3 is TGTGCCAGCAGTTACTTCGGGACAGGGGAGAGAGGCTACACCTTC. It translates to CASSYFGTGERGYTF.

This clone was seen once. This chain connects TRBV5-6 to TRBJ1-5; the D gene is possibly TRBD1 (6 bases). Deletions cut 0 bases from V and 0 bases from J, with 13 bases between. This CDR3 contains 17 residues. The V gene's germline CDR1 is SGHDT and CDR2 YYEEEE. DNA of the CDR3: TGTGCCAGCAGCTTGGCCGGGGGGGCATATAGCAATCAGCCCCAGCATTTT. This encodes CASSLAGGAYSNQPQHF. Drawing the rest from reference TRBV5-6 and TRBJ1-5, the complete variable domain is DAGVTQSPTHLIKTRGQQVTLRCSPKSGHDTVSWYQQALGQGPQFIFQYYEEEERQRGNFPDRFSGHQFPNYSSELNVNALLLGDSALYLCASSLAGGAYSNQPQHFGDGTRLSIL.

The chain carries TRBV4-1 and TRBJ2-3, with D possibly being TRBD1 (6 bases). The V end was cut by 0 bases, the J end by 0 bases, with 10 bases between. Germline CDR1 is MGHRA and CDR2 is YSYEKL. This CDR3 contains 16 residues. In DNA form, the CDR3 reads TGCGCCAGCAGCCAAGACAGGGGCTATAGCACAGATACGCAGTATTTT. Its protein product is CASSQDRGYSTDTQYF.

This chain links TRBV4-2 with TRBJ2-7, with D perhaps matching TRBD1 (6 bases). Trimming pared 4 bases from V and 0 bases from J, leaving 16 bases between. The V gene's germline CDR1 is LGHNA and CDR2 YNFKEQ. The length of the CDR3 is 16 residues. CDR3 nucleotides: TGTGCCAGCAGCCCCTCTACAGGGCGAAACTCCTACGAGCAGTACTTC. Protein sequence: CASSPSTGRNSYEQYF.

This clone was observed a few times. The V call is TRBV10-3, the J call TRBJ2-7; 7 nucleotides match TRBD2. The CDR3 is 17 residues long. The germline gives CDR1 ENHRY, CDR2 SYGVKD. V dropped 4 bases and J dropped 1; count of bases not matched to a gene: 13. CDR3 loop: CAISGETAGRVSYEQYF. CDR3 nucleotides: TGTGCCATCAGTGGGGAGACAGCGGGACGGGTTTCCTACGAGCAGTACTTC.